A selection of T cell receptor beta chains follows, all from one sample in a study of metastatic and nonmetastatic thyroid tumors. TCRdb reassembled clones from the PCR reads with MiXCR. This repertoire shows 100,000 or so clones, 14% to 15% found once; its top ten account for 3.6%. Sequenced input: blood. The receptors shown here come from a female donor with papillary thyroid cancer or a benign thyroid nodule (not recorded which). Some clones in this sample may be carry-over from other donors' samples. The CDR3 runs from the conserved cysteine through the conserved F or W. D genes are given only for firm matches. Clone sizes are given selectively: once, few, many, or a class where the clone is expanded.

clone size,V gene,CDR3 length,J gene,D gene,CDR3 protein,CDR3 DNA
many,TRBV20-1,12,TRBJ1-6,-,CSARSRLLPLHF,TGCAGTGCTAGGTCCAGGCTCCTACCCCTCCACTTT
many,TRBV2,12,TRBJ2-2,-,CASSAGIGELFF,TGTGCCAGCAGTGCAGGGATCGGGGAGCTGTTTTTT
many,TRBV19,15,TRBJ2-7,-,CASSITWSYSYEQYF,TGTGCCAGTAGTATCACGTGGAGTTATTCCTACGAGCAGTACTTC
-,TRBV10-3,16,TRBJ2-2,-,CAINIETGSNTVELFF,TGTGCCATCAATATCGAGACAGGTTCCAACACCGTGGAGCTGTTTTTT
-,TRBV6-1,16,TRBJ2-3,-,CASTRGGQVFTDTQYF,TGTGCCAGCACGAGGGGGGGTCAGGTCTTCACAGACACGCAGTATTTT
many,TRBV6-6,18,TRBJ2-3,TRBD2,CASSYSRLAGIRTDTQYF,TGTGCCAGCAGTTACTCGAGACTAGCGGGCATTCGCACAGATACGCAGTATTTT
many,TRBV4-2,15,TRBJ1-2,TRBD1,CASSQDRGANYGYTF,TGTGCCAGCAGCCAAGACAGGGGGGCTAACTATGGCTACACCTTC
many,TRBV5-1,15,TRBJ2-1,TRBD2,CASSLEGGPLNEQFF,TGCGCCAGCAGCCTGGAGGGAGGGCCCCTGAATGAGCAGTTCTTC
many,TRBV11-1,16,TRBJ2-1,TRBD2,CAAKAERGSSYNEQFF,TGTGCCGCGAAGGCCGAGCGGGGGAGCTCCTACAATGAGCAGTTCTTC
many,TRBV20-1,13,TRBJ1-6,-,CSARVQNNSPLHF,TGCAGTGCTAGAGTGCAAAATAATTCACCCCTCCACTTT
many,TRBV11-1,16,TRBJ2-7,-,CASSSLAFGAPTEQYF,TGTGCCAGCAGCTCCCTCGCCTTCGGGGCCCCGACCGAGCAGTACTTC
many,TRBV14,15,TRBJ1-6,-,CASSQTRTDSSPLHF,TGTGCCAGCAGCCAAACTCGGACAGACAGTTCACCCCTCCACTTT
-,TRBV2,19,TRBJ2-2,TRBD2,CASSPTRSGGASDAGELFF,TGTGCCAGCAGCCCCACCCGGAGCGGGGGGGCCTCGGACGCCGGGGAGCTGTTTTTT
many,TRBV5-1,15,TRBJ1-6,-,CASSSSGGDNSPLHF,TGCGCCAGCAGCTCCTCGGGGGGGGACAATTCACCCCTCCACTTT
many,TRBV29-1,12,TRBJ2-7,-,CSVEEGAYEQYF,TGCAGCGTTGAAGAAGGTGCCTACGAGCAGTACTTC
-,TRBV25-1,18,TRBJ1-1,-,CAISSHVGDGEMNTESFF,TGTGCCATCAGCAGTCACGTCGGGGACGGCGAGATGAACACTGAATCTTTCTTT
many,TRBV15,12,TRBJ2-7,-,CATSIPGYEQYF,TGTGCCACCAGCATCCCAGGGTACGAGCAGTACTTC
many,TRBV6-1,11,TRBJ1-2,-,CASSTGSGYTF,TGTGCCAGCAGTACGGGCAGCGGCTACACCTTC
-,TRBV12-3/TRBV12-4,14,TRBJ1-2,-,CASRPLGIRVGYTF,TGTGCCAGCAGACCCCTCGGAATCCGGGTAGGCTACACCTTC
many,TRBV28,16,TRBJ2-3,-,CASSYLRDTPPDTQYF,TGTGCCAGCAGTTACCTCCGGGACACCCCTCCGGATACGCAGTATTTT
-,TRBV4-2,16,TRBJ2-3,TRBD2,CASSQVTGGGSDTQYF,TGTGCCAGCAGCCAAGTAACCGGGGGGGGCTCGGATACGCAGTATTTT
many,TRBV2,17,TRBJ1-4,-,CASSERSGWATNEKLFF,TGTGCCAGCAGTGAAAGGTCGGGGTGGGCAACTAATGAAAAACTGTTTTTT
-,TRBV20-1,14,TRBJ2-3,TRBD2,CSASLAWGSDTQYF,TGCAGTGCTTCACTAGCGTGGGGTTCAGATACGCAGTATTTT
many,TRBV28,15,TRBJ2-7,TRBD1,CASRGTGPSSYEQYF,TGTGCCAGCAGGGGGACAGGGCCGAGCTCCTACGAGCAGTACTTC
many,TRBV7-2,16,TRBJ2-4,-,CASSLGGTLAKNIQYF,TGTGCCAGCAGCTTAGGCGGGACGCTAGCCAAAAACATTCAGTACTTC
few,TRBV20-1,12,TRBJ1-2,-,CSAFGGGYGYTF,TGCAGTGCTTTCGGGGGGGGGTATGGCTACACCTTC
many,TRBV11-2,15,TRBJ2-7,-,CASSRTPGPSYEQYF,TGTGCCAGCAGCCGGACGCCAGGGCCATCCTACGAGCAGTACTTC
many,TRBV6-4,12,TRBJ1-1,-,CASSDYALAAFF,TGTGCCAGCAGTGACTACGCTTTAGCGGCTTTCTTT
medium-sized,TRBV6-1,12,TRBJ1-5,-,CAQQAGNQPQHF,TGTGCCCAACAGGCGGGCAATCAGCCCCAGCATTTT
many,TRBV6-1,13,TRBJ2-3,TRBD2,CASSRGGPDTQYF,TGTGCCAGCAGTCGGGGGGGCCCAGATACGCAGTATTTT
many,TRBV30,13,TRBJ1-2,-,CAWSEGHFYGYTF,TGTGCCTGGAGTGAGGGACACTTCTATGGCTACACCTTC
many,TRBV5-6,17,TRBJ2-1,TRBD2,CASSSARSGGPNNEQFF,TGTGCCAGCAGCTCCGCTCGAAGCGGGGGGCCAAACAATGAGCAGTTCTTC
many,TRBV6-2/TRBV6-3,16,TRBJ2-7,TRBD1,CASSYSTTGGMYEQYF,TGTGCCAGCAGTTACTCGACGACAGGGGGTATGTACGAGCAGTACTTC
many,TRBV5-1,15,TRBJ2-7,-,CASSPGVMPSYEQYF,TGCGCCAGCAGCCCTGGCGTCATGCCATCCTACGAGCAGTACTTC
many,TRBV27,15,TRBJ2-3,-,CASSLLRQAADTQYF,TGTGCCAGCAGTTTACTCCGACAGGCGGCAGATACGCAGTATTTT
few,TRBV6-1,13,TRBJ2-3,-,CASSPGGPYTQYF,TGTGCCAGCAGTCCAGGGGGGCCATATACGCAGTATTTT
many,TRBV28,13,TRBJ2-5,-,CASSHGVWETQYF,TGTGCCAGCAGCCACGGGGTCTGGGAGACCCAGTACTTC
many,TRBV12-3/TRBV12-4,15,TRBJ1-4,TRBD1,CASSSWTGLNEKLFF,TGTGCCAGCAGTTCCTGGACAGGCCTCAATGAAAAACTGTTTTTT
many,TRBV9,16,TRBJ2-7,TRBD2,CASSVASGGSPYEQYF,TGTGCCAGCAGCGTAGCTAGCGGGGGGTCGCCCTACGAGCAGTACTTC
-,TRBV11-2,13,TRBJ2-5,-,CASSFSRMGTQYF,TGTGCCAGCAGCTTTTCCCGGATGGGTACCCAGTACTTC
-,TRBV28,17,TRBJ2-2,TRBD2,CASGKTTGGLGTGDLFF,TGTGCCAGCGGGAAGACTACGGGGGGGCTCGGCACCGGGGATCTGTTTTTT
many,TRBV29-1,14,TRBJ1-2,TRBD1,CSVGGQASGYGYTF,TGCAGCGTTGGGGGACAGGCAAGCGGCTATGGCTACACCTTC
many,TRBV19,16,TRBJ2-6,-,CASVGLGSPGANVLTF,TGTGCCAGTGTCGGATTGGGGTCCCCTGGGGCCAACGTCCTGACTTTC
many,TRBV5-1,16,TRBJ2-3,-,CASSLARSTSTDTQYF,TGCGCCAGCAGCTTGGCCAGGTCAACTAGCACAGATACGCAGTATTTT
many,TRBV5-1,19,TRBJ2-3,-,CASSLGGSRHPTSTDTQYF,TGCGCCAGCAGCTTGGGCGGGTCCCGGCATCCAACTAGCACAGATACGCAGTATTTT
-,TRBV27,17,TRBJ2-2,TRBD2,CASSQSRTSLNTGELFF,TGTGCCAGCAGTCAAAGCCGGACTAGCCTTAACACCGGGGAGCTATTTTTT
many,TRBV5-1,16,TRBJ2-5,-,CASSLEASSLQETQYF,TGCGCCAGCAGCTTGGAAGCCTCGTCCCTCCAAGAGACCCAGTACTTC
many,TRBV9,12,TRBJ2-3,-,CASSGVADTQYF,TGTGCCAGCAGCGGAGTTGCAGATACGCAGTATTTT
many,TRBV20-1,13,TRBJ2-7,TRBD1,CSASPGQYYEQYF,TGCAGTGCTTCACCGGGACAGTACTACGAGCAGTACTTC
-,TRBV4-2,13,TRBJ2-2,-,CASSQVAPGELFF,TGTGCCAGCAGCCAAGTGGCCCCCGGGGAGCTGTTTTTT
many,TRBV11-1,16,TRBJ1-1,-,CASSLAQGREDTEAFF,TGTGCCAGCAGCTTAGCACAGGGCAGAGAGGACACTGAAGCTTTCTTT
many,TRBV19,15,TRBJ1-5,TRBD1,CASSVGQGFGQPQHF,TGTGCCAGTAGTGTGGGACAGGGGTTCGGTCAGCCCCAGCATTTT